These 27 T cell receptor beta chains were sequenced from one sample in a study of cytomegalovirus exposure and HLA in healthy donors. This PCR relied on a set of 60 Vbeta primers and 13 Jbeta primers. Profiled with immunoSEQ multiplex PCR; TCRdb holds only in-frame clones, not every one. The sample includes 80,000 to 130,000 clones, approximately 81% of them seen just once. Input material: PBMCs. The receptors were sampled from a female donor in good health and CMV-seropositive.

The chain has TRBV19 and TRBJ2-3; 10 nucleotides line up with TRBD2. Looked up from germline, CDR1 is LNHDA and CDR2 is SQIVND (reference sequence). Trimming at V came to 3 bases and at J to 4 bases, leaving 7 bases not matched to a gene. The CDR3 is 16 residues long. Here the CDR3 DNA reads TGTGCCAGTAGTATGGTGGGACTAGCGCGGGCAGATACGCAGTATTTT. Translation gives CASSMVGLARADTQYF.

The J gene is TRBJ2-1, the V gene TRBV30; 8 bases align to TRBD2. The CDR3 is 14 amino acids. The germline V gene has CDR1 GTSNPN and CDR2 SVGIG (reference sequence). The J segment lost 1 base and the V segment lost 2 bases, leaving 1 base of the junction unmatched. The CDR3 DNA is TGTGCCTGGAGTCGGGGGGGGTCCTACAATGAGCAGTTCTTC. It specifies CAWSRGGSYNEQFF.

The gene calls are TRBV27 and TRBJ1-4, with a tentative D call TRBD1 (5 bases). V lost 2 bases, J lost 7 bases, and 11 bases lay in between. Per the germline V gene, CDR1 is MNHEY and CDR2 is SMNVEV (reference sequence). The CDR3 loop spans 14 amino acids. The CDR3 DNA reads as TGTGCCAGCAGTTTAGCCAGGGTCGGTGAAAAACTGTTTTTT. It encodes CASSLARVGEKLFF.

This clone was observed once. An end of the junction differs from the germline gene, which may be a read error. This sample also contains other DNA sequences that code for the same CDR3. The V gene is TRBV4-3, the J gene TRBJ1-4; 11 nucleotides line up with TRBD1. The CDR3 is made up of 15 amino acids. Per germline, CDR1 LGHNA and CDR2 YSLEER. The CDR3 reads CASSPGTGGNEKLFF. For the CDR3, the DNA is TGCGCCAGCAGCCCGGGGACAGGGGGAAATGAAAAACTGTTCTTT.

The chain couples TRBV10-1 to TRBJ2-1; the match to TRBD2 covers 7 bases. With V trimmed by 4 bases and J by 2 bases, 2 bases remained unmatched. Germline CDR1 and CDR2: WNHNN and SYGVQD (reference sequence). There are 14 residues in the CDR3. Written as DNA, the CDR3 is TGCGCCAGCAGTGCTAGCGGTCCCTACAATGAGCAGTTCTTC. It translates to CASSASGPYNEQFF.

Only a few counts were recorded for this clone. The rearrangement links TRBV7-8 to TRBJ2-1; 7 bases are a match to TRBD1. CDR3 length: 14 residues. Trimming cost V 6 bases and J 9 bases; bases outside gene matches: 11. The germline gives CDR1 SGHVS, CDR2 FQNEAQ. The chain's CDR3 is CASRPRQGSGEQFF. The CDR3, as DNA: TGTGCCAGCAGACCACGACAGGGATCGGGTGAGCAGTTCTTC.

V is TRBV18 and J is TRBJ1-2; D is unresolved. This CDR3 comprises 15 residues. V lost 5 bases, J lost 4 bases, and 17 bases lay in between. Germline-derived CDR1 and CDR2 are KGHSH and LQKENI. CDR3: CASSSTEGVGYGYTF. The DNA of the CDR3 is TGTGCCAGCTCATCAACAGAGGGCGTGGGCTATGGCTACACCTTC.

The chain is built from TRBV19 and TRBJ2-1; 8 bases map to TRBD2. The CDR3 contains 14 residues. Trimming removed 1 base from V and 9 bases from J; junction bases left unmatched: 5. Germline CDR1 and CDR2: LNHDA and SQIVND (reference sequence). The CDR3 is CASSIASGSTEQFF. In nucleotides, the CDR3 is TGTGCCAGTAGTATAGCCAGCGGGAGCACTGAGCAGTTCTTC.

The gene calls are TRBV7-2 and TRBJ1-5; D may be TRBD1 (5 bases). The CDR3 sequence is 16 residues long. The V gene lost 5 bases and the J gene lost 0 bases, with 14 bases spanning the gap. Germline-derived CDR1 and CDR2 are SGHTA and FQGNSA. The CDR3 coding sequence is TGTGCCAGCAGCCGCTCAACAGGATATAGCAATCAGCCCCAGCATTTT. It specifies CASSRSTGYSNQPQHF.

This rearrangement joins TRBV6-5 to TRBJ2-5, with D possibly matching TRBD2 (6 bases). V was shortened by 5 bases and J by 5 bases, with 12 bases between the two germline ends. This CDR3 has 13 amino acids. Germline V gives CDR1 MNHEY, CDR2 SVGAGI. CDR3 nucleotide sequence: TGTGCCAGCAGTCTCGCAGGGAGGGAGACCCAGTACTTC. It codes for CASSLAGRETQYF.

The gene calls are TRBV5-1 and TRBJ2-3; 11 nucleotides align to TRBD2. Germline loops: CDR1 SGHRS, CDR2 YFSETQ. This CDR3 spans 16 amino acids. V shed 1 base and J 5 bases; nucleotides not matched to a gene: 6. The DNA of the CDR3 is TGCGCCAGCAGCTTGATGACTAGCGGGATAGGAGATACGCAGTATTTT. Amino acid sequence: CASSLMTSGIGDTQYF.

The chain uses TRBV5-1 and TRBJ2-1, with D perhaps TRBD2 (5 bases). CDR3 length equals 13 residues. Germline lookup yields CDR1 SGHRS and CDR2 YFSETQ. Deletions cut 0 bases from V and 9 bases from J, with 10 bases between. CDR3 residues: CASSLAAGGEQFF. CDR3 DNA sequence: TGCGCCAGCAGCTTGGCCGCGGGCGGTGAGCAGTTCTTC.

This chain connects TRBV2 to TRBJ2-2, with TRBD1 matching over 11 bases. CDR3 length equals 15 residues. Germline V gene data show CDR1 as SNHLY and CDR2 as FYNNEI. With 7 bases clipped from V and 5 bases from J, the junction kept 6 bases outside the gene matches. The CDR3, as DNA: TGTGCCAGCATAGGACAGGGGGCAAATACCGGGGAGCTGTTTTTT. This sequence encodes CASIGQGANTGELFF.

The chain couples TRBV30 to TRBJ1-6; 11 bases align to TRBD1. Germline V gene sequence: CDR1 GTSNPN, CDR2 SVGIG (reference sequence). The CDR3 contains 14 residues. V lost 1 base to trimming and J lost 9 bases; unmatched junction nucleotides: 2. This chain's CDR3 is CAWSAGTGGSPLHF. CDR3 in DNA: TGTGCCTGGAGTGCCGGGACAGGGGGTTCACCCCTCCACTTT.

The rearrangement uses TRBV7-8 and TRBJ2-3, with 10 bases aligning to TRBD2. Germline CDR1 SGHVS, CDR2 FQNEAQ. V shed 1 base, J shed 8 bases, and the junction held 15 bases outside the gene matches. The CDR3 consists of 18 residues. CDR3: CASSLEASGSPGRGTQYF. The CDR3 bases are TGTGCCAGCAGCTTAGAAGCTAGCGGGAGCCCTGGGAGGGGTACGCAGTATTTT.

The rearrangement uses TRBV18 and TRBJ2-5; D gene unclear. Trimming stripped 4 bases from V and 4 bases from J, with 4 bases between. CDR1 and CDR2 from the germline V gene are KGHSH and LQKENI. The CDR3 contains 11 residues. The CDR3 region has the DNA TGTGCCAGCTCACGAGGAGAGACCCAGTACTTC. It is translated as CASSRGETQYF.

V gene TRBV2 combines with J gene TRBJ2-2; D is possibly TRBD2 (7 bases). CDR1 and CDR2 (germline): SNHLY, FYNNEI. V was trimmed by 3 bases and J by 0 bases, leaving 26 bases between them. The CDR3 totals 21 residues. The CDR3 spells CASSDGRPPGGGPANTGELFF. DNA of the CDR3: TGTGCCAGCAGTGATGGCAGACCTCCTGGGGGGGGGCCCGCGAACACCGGGGAGCTGTTTTTT.

The CDR3 DNA reads as TGTGCCAGCTCACCATTTGAGGACATTAATTCACCCCTCCACTTT. Amino acids: CASSPFEDINSPLHF. This chain connects TRBV18 to TRBJ1-6, with D possibly TRBD1 on 5 matching bases. Trimming stripped 2 bases from V and 6 bases from J, with 11 bases between. Germline-derived CDR1 and CDR2 are KGHSH and LQKENI. This CDR3 is 15 amino acids long.

This chain joins TRBV5-1 and TRBJ2-3, with D possibly matching TRBD1 (5 bases). There are 14 residues in the CDR3. CDR1 is SGHRS, CDR2 YFSETQ, per germline. V shed 5 bases and J shed 0 bases, with 10 bases lying between them. In DNA, the CDR3 is TGCGCCAGCAGGGTGGGGCCGAGCACAGATACGCAGTATTTT. This codes for CASRVGPSTDTQYF.

The chain is built from TRBV6-5 and TRBJ2-7; possible D gene TRBD1, 5 bases. CDR3 length: 13 amino acids. Looked up from germline, CDR1 is MNHEY and CDR2 is SVGAGI. Trimming removed 5 bases at V and 0 bases at J, with 8 bases between. The DNA of the CDR3 is TGTGCCAGCAGTCGACAGCACTCCTACGAGCAGTACTTC. Its protein is CASSRQHSYEQYF.

The CDR3 DNA reads as TGTGCCAGTACGGGACAGATCTTCAATGAGCAGTTCTTC. Translating it yields CASTGQIFNEQFF. This chain uses TRBV19 with TRBJ2-1; the match to TRBD1 covers 7 bases. The CDR3 has 13 amino acids. CDR1 is LNHDA, CDR2 SQIVND, per germline (reference sequence). The junction had 6 bases not matched to a gene; V was cut back by 7 bases and J by 6 bases.

The chain combines TRBV18 with TRBJ2-7, with 10 bases fitting TRBD1. The CDR3 covers 14 residues. V lost 6 bases to trimming and J lost 6 bases; unmatched junction nucleotides: 8. Germline V gene sequence: CDR1 KGHSH, CDR2 LQKENI. CDR3 DNA sequence: TGTGCCAGCTCTATCACGGACAGGGGGTCCGAGCAGTACTTC. Translating it yields CASSITDRGSEQYF.

V usage is TRBV29-1 and J usage is TRBJ1-1; D perhaps matches TRBD1 (6 bases). Germline V gives CDR1 SQVTM, CDR2 ANQGSEA. The CDR3 consists of 13 residues. Between the trimmed V and J ends, which lost 7 bases and 6 bases, there was a span of 18 bases. This CDR3 is CSASEGSGAEAFF. As DNA, the CDR3 is TGCAGCGCCTCCGAGGGTTCAGGGGCTGAAGCTTTCTTT.

The V and J genes are TRBV5-1 and TRBJ1-6, with 9 bases lining up with TRBD1. This CDR3 has 14 amino acids. The junction had 4 bases not matched to a gene; V was cut back by 4 bases and J by 8 bases. CDR1 and CDR2 (germline): SGHRS, YFSETQ. CDR3 nucleotides: TGCGCCAGCAGCGGATGGACAGGGGATTCACCCCTCCACTTT. It translates to CASSGWTGDSPLHF.

In the case of this clone: Sequence at one end of the junction differs from germline and may be a read error. The chain employs TRBV7-9 and TRBJ1-4; TRBD1 matches 9 bases. This CDR3 is built from 14 residues. Germline V lookup: CDR1 SEHNR, CDR2 FQNEAQ (reference sequence). CDR3 in DNA: TGTTCCAGCAGCTTTGGGACAGGGAGCGAAAAACTGTTTTTT. This translates into CSSSFGTGSEKLFF.

This clone has more than one count but fewer than ten. The chain combines TRBV7-2 with TRBJ2-1; 13 positions agree with TRBD2. After removal of 5 bases from V and 6 bases from J, the junction contained 4 bases not matched to a gene. Per the germline V gene, CDR1 is SGHTA and CDR2 is FQGNSA. The CDR3 totals 15 residues. The CDR3 spells CASSQTSGGSNEQFF. For the CDR3, the DNA is TGTGCCAGCAGCCAGACTAGCGGGGGGTCCAATGAGCAGTTCTTC.

The genes are TRBV6-1 and TRBJ2-7, with 9 bases fitting TRBD1. This CDR3 spans 15 amino acids. CDR1 and CDR2 (germline): MNHNS, SASEGT. V was clipped by 0 bases and J by 5 bases; unmatched bases: 5. The CDR3 DNA reads TGTGCCAGCAGTGAAGCCGCCTGGACAGGGGACGAGCAGTACTTC. Protein product: CASSEAAWTGDEQYF.